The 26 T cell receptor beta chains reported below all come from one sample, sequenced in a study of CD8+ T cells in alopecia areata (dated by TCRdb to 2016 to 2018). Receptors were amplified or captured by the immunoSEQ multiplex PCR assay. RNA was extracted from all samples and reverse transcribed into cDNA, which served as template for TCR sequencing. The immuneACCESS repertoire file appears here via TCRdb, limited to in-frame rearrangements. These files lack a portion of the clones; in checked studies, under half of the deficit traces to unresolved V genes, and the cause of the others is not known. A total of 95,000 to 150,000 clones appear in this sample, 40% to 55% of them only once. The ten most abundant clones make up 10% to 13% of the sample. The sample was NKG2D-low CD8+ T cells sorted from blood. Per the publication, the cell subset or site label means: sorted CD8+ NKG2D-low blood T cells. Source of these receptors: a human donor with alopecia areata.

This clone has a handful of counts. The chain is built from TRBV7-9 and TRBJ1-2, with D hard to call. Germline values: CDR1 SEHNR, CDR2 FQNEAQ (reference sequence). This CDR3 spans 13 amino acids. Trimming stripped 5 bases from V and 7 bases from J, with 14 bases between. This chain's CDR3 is CASSGLPTGGYTF. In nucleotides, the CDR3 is TGTGCCAGCAGCGGACTTCCGACGGGTGGCTACACCTTC.

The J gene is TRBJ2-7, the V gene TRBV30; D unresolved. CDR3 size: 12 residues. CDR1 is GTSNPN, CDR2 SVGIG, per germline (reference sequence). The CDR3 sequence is CATGGGAYEQYF. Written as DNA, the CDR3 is TGTGCTACTGGTGGCGGAGCCTACGAGCAGTACTTC.

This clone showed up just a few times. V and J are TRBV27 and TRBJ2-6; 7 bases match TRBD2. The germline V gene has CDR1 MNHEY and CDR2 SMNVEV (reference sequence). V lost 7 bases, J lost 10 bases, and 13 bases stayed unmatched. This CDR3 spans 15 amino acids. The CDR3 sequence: CASTLTGGNQNVLTF. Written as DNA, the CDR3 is TGTGCCAGCACCCTGACGGGGGGAAACCAAAACGTCCTGACTTTC.

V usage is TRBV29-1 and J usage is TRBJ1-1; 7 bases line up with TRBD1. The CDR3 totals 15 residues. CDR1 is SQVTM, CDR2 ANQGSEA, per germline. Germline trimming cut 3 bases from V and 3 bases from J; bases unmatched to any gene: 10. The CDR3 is CSVDGFGDSYTEAFF. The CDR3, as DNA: TGCAGCGTTGATGGCTTCGGGGACAGTTACACTGAAGCTTTCTTT.

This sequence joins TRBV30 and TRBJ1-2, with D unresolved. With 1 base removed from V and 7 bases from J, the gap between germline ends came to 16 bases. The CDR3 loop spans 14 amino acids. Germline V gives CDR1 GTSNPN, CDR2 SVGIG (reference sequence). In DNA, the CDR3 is TGTGCCTGGAGTGCCACGAGCCCGACGGCTGGCTACACCTTC. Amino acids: CAWSATSPTAGYTF.

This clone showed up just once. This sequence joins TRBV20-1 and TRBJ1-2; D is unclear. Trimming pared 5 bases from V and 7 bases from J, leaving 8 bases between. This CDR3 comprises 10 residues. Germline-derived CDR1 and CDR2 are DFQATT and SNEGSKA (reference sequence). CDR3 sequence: CSALDGGYTF. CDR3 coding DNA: TGCAGTGCTCTCGATGGTGGCTACACCTTC.

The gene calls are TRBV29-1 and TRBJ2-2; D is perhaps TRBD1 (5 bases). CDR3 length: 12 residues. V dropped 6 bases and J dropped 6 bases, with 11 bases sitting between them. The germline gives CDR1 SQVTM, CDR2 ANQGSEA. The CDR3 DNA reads TGCAGCGTGCCAGGGTCCCCCGGGGAGCTGTTTTTT. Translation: CSVPGSPGELFF.

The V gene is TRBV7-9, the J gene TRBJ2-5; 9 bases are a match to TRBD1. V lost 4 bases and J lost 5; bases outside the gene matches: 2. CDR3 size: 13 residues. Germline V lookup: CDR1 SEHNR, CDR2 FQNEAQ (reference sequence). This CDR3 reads CASSWTGAETQYF. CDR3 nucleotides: TGTGCCAGCAGCTGGACAGGGGCCGAGACCCAGTACTTC.

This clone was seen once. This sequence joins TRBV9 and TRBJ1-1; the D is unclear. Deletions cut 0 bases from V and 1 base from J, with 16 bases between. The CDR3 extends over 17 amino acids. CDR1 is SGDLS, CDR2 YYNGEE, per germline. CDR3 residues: CASSVATSTFPNTEAFF. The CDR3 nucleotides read TGTGCCAGCAGCGTAGCTACATCGACTTTCCCGAACACTGAAGCTTTCTTT.

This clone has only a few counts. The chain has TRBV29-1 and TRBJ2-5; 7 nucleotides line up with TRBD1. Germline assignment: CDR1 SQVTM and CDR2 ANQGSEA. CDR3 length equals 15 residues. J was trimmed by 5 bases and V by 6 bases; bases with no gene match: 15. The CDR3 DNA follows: TGCAGCGTGGACTGGGACAGTTCCCTTGTGGAGACCCAGTACTTC. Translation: CSVDWDSSLVETQYF.

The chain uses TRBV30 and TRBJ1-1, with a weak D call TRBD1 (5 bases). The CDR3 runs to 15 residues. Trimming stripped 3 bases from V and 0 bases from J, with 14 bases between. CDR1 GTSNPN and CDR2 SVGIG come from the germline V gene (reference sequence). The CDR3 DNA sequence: TGTGCCTGGAGAGACGGCAAGGGGTTGAACACTGAAGCTTTCTTT. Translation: CAWRDGKGLNTEAFF.

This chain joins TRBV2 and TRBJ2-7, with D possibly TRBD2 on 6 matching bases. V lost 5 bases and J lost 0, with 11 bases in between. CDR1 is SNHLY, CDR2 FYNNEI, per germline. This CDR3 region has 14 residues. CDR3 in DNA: TGTGCCAGCAGTCAGGGACTCAACTCCTACGAGCAGTACTTC. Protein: CASSQGLNSYEQYF.

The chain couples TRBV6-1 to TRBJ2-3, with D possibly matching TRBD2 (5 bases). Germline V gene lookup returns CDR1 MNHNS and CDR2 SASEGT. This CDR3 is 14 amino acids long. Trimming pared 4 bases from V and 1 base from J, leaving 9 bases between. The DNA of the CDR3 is TGTGCCAGCAGTGTGGGAGATGGCACAGATACGCAGTATTTT. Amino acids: CASSVGDGTDTQYF.

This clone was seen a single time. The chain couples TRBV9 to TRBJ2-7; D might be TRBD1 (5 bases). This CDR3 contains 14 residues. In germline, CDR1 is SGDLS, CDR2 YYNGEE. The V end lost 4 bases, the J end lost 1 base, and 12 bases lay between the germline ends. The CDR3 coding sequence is TGTGCCAGCAGCCAGCAGGGTGGGTCCTACGAGCAGTACTTC. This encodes CASSQQGGSYEQYF.

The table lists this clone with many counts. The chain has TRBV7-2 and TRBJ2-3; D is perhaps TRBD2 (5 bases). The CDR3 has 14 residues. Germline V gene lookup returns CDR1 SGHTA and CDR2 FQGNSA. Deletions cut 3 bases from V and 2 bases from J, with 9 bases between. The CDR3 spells CASSLERTTDTQYF. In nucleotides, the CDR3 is TGTGCCAGCAGCTTGGAGCGGACCACAGATACGCAGTATTTT. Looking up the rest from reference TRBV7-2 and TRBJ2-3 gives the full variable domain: GAGVSQSPSNKVTEKGKDVELRCDPISGHTALYWYRQSLGQGLEFLIYFQGNSAPDKSGLPSDRFSAERTGGSVSTLTIQRTQQEDSAVYLCASSLERTTDTQYFGPGTRLTVL.

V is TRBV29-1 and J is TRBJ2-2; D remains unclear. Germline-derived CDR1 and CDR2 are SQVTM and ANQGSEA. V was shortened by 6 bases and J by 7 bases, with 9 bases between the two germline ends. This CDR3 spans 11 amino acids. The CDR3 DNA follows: TGCAGCGTGACAAGTTACGGGGAGCTGTTTTTT. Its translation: CSVTSYGELFF.

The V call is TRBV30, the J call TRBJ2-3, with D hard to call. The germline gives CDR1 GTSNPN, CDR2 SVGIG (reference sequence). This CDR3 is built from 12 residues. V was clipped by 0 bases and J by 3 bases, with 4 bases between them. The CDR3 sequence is CAWSVRTDTQYF. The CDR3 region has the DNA TGTGCCTGGAGTGTACGGACAGATACGCAGTATTTT.

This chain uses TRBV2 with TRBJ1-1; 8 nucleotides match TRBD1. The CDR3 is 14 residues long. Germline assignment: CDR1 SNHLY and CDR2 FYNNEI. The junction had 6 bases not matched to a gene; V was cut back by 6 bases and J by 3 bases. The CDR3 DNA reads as TGTGCCAGCAGCGATGGACAGGGATACACTGAAGCTTTCTTT. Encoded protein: CASSDGQGYTEAFF.

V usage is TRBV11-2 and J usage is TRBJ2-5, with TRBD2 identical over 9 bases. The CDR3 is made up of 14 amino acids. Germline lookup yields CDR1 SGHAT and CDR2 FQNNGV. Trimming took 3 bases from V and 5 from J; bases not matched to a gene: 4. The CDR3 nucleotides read TGTGCCAGCAGCTTCGGACTAGCGAGGGAGACCCAGTACTTC. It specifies CASSFGLARETQYF.

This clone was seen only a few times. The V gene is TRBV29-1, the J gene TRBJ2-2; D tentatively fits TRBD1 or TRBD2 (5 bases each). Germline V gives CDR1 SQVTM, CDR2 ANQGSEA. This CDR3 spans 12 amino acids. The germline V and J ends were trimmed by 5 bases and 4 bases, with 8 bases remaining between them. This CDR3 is CSVSGGTGELFF. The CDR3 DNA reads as TGCAGCGTTAGTGGGGGCACCGGGGAGCTGTTTTTT.

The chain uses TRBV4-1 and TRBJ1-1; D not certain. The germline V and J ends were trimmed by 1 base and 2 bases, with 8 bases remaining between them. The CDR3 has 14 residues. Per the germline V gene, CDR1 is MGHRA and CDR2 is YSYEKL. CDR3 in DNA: TGCGCCAGCAGCCAAGGTGAAATTAACACTGAAGCTTTCTTT. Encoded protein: CASSQGEINTEAFF.

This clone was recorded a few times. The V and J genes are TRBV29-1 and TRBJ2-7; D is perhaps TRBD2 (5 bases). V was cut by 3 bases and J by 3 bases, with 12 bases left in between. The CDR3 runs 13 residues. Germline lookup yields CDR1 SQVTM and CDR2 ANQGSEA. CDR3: CSVESGELYEQYF. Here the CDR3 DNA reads TGCAGCGTTGAGTCTGGGGAGCTCTACGAGCAGTACTTC.

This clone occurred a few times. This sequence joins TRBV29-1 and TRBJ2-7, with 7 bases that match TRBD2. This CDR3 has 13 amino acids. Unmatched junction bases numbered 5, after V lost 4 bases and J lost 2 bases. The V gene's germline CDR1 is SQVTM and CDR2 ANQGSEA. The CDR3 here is CSVAGGMAYEQYF. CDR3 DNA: TGCAGCGTTGCCGGGGGGATGGCCTACGAGCAGTACTTC.

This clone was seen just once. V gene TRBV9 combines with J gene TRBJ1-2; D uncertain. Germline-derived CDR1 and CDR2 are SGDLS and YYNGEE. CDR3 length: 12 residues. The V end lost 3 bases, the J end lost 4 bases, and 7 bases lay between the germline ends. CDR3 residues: CASSAQGYGYTF. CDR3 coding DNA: TGTGCCAGCAGCGCCCAAGGCTATGGCTACACCTTC.

The CDR3 here is CASSSAGEAPYNEQFF. CDR3 coding DNA: TGTGCCAGCAGCTCCGCGGGGGAAGCCCCCTACAATGAGCAGTTCTTC. V gene TRBV7-8 combines with J gene TRBJ2-1, with TRBD2 identical over 7 bases. In germline, CDR1 is SGHVS, CDR2 FQNEAQ. The CDR3 covers 16 residues. The V gene end was trimmed by 4 bases and the J gene end by 2 bases; junction bases not matched to a gene: 8.

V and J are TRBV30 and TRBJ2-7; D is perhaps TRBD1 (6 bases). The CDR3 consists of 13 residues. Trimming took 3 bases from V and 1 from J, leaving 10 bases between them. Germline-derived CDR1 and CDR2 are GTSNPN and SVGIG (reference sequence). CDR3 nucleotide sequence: TGTGCCTGGAGCGGACAGAGGTCCTACGAGCAGTACTTC. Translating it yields CAWSGQRSYEQYF.